This TCR beta chain was sequenced for a study of Graves' ophthalmopathy and Graves' hyperthyroidism. Researchers took RNA transcripts and amplified TCR beta CDR3 regions from them. Investigators did first-round RT-PCR with HTBI primers, then second-round multiplex PCR. TCRdb re-analysed the multiplex PCR reads in MiXCR, keeping a single row per CDR3 protein. The sample shows roughly 420,000 distinct CDR3 sequences, under 25% of them seen only once. With V trimmed by 5 bases and J by 4 bases, 14 bases remained unmatched. Germline-derived CDR1 and CDR2 are DFQATT and SNEGSKA (reference sequence). The CDR3 has 15 amino acids. PBMCs came from roughly 9.2 ml of fresh peripheral blood. Whole-study results and caveats: With a specificity of roughly 72% and a sensitivity of about 71%, the model predicted ophthalmopathy progression.

With regard to this clonotype: Its antigen is still unknown.

The source of this sequence is a woman between 18 and 29 years old with stable Graves' hyperthyroidism. The sequenced sample was peripheral blood. V is TRBV20-1 and J is TRBJ2-7, with 7 nucleotides matching TRBD2. The CDR3 protein is CSASYDGRGRYEQYF. CDR3 in DNA: TGCAGTGCTTCCTACGATGGGAGGGGAAGATACGAGCAGTACTTC.